This entry describes one T cell receptor beta chain. The CDR3 is 12 amino acids. V was shortened by 5 bases and J by 5 bases, with 9 bases between the two germline ends. CDR1 and CDR2 from the germline V gene are SGHVS and FNYEAQ. The data were obtained in a study of shared clonotypes between healthy human individuals. Generated by immunoSEQ multiplex PCR, the TCRdb table keeps only in-frame clones and is missing some. Found here are under 2,500,000 clones, about 94% of them singletons; the top ten hold around 0.13%. The TCR sequence derives from a man between 18 and 35 years old in good health. The sequenced sample was naive CD4+ T cells sorted from blood. Indicated subset: CD45RA+ positively selected. The chain carries TRBV7-6 and TRBJ2-5; no reliable D call. The CDR3 loop reads CASSGSRETQYF. In nucleotides, the CDR3 is TGTGCCAGCAGCGGGTCCCGGGAGACCCAGTACTTC.